This T cell receptor (beta chain) was sequenced in a study of blood T cell repertoires in COVID-19. About the research overall: Specimens from acute and convalescent COVID-19 originated in the United States, Italy and Spain. Nucleic acid was either cDNA or gDNA, and it came from T cells, B-cell-depleted T cells, or PBMCs.

The germline gives CDR1 LGHDT, CDR2 YNNKEL (reference sequence). This CDR3 comprises 20 residues. J lost 2 bases, V lost 5 bases, and 22 bases had no gene match. Profiling relied on immunoSEQ multiplex PCR, and the TCRdb table lists in-frame clones only, not all of them. Here the sample spans about 97,000 clones, about 85% being singletons. The gene calls are TRBV3-1 (or the pseudogene TRBV3-2) and TRBJ2-3; 7 bases are a match to TRBD1. The sample comprised peripheral blood. The TCR sequence derives from a man in his fifties or sixties with active COVID-19. The chain's CDR3 is CASSTRTGAPVPPYTDTQYF. CDR3 DNA: TGTGCCAGCAGCACCCGGACAGGCGCCCCAGTCCCCCCTTACACAGATACGCAGTATTTT.